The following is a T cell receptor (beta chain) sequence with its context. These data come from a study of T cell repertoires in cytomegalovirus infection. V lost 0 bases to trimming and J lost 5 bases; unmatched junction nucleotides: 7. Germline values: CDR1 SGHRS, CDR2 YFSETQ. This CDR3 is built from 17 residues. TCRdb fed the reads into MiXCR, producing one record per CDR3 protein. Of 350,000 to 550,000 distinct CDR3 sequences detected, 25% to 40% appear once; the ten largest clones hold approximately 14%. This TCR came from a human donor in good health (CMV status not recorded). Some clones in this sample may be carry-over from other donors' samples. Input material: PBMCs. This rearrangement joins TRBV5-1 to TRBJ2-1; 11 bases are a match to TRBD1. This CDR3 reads CASSLGTGGVKDNEQFF. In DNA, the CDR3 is TGCGCCAGCAGCTTGGGGACAGGGGGCGTAAAGGACAATGAGCAGTTCTTC.